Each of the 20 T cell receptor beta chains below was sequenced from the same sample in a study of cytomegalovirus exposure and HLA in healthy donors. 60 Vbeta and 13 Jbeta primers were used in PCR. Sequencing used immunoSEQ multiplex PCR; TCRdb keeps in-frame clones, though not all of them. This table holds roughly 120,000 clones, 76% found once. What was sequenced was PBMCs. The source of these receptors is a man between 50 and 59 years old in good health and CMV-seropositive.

The CDR3 nucleotides read TGTGCCAGCAGCTTAGGGACAGGGGGCTACCTCTCCTACGAGCAGTACTTC. Encoded protein: CASSLGTGGYLSYEQYF. V gene TRBV7-9 combines with J gene TRBJ2-7; 11 nucleotides line up with TRBD1. V lost 1 base and J lost 0; bases outside the gene matches: 5. The CDR3 runs 17 residues. Germline V gives CDR1 SEHNR, CDR2 FQNEAQ (reference sequence). The full variable domain, completed using reference TRBV7-9 and TRBJ2-7, is DTGVSQNPRHKITKRGQNVTFRCDPISEHNRLYWYRQTLGQGPEFLTYFQNEAQLEKSRLLSDRFSAERPKGSFSTLEIQRTEQGDSAMYLCASSLGTGGYLSYEQYFGPGTRLTVT.

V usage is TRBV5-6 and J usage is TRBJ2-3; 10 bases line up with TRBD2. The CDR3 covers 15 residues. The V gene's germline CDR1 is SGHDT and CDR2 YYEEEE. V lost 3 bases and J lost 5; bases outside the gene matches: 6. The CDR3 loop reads CASSSSGGVGDTQYF. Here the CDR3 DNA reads TGTGCCAGCAGCTCTAGCGGGGGAGTAGGAGATACGCAGTATTTT.

The CDR3 DNA follows: TGCGCCAGCAGCCAAGATCCTAGCGCCCCAGATACGCAGTATTTT. Translated: CASSQDPSAPDTQYF. The chain has TRBV4-1 and TRBJ2-3, with a possible D match to TRBD2 (6 bases). Trimming left V 0 bases short and J 4 bases short, with 11 bases between. Germline V gives CDR1 MGHRA, CDR2 YSYEKL. The CDR3 consists of 15 residues.

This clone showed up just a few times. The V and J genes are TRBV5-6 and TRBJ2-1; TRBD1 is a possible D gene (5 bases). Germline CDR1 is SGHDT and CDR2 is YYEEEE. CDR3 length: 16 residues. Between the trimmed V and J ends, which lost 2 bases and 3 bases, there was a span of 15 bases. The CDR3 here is CASSFHGAEYYNEQFF. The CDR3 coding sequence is TGTGCCAGCAGCTTTCATGGGGCGGAATACTACAATGAGCAGTTCTTC.

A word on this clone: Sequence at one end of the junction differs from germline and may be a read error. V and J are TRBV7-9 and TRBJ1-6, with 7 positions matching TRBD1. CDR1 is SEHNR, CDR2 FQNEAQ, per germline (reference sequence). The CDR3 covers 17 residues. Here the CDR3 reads CSSSSGTALGYNSPLHF. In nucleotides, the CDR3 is TGTTCCAGCAGCTCCGGGACAGCCCTTGGGTATAATTCACCCCTCCACTTT.

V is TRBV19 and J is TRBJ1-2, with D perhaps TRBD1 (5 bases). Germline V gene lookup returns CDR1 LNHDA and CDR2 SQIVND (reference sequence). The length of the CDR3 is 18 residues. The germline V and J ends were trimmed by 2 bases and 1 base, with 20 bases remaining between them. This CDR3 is CASSITTVGWGVNYGYTF. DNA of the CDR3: TGTGCCAGTAGTATAACGACCGTAGGGTGGGGGGTTAACTATGGCTACACCTTC.

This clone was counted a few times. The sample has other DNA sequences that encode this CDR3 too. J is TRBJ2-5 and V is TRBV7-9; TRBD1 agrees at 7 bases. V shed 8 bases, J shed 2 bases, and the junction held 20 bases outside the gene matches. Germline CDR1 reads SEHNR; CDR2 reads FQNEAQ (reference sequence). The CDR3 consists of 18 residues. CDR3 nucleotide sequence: TGTGCCAGCGGACGAAACAGGGGATTAGGCCCGTTACAAGAGACCCAGTACTTC. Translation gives CASGRNRGLGPLQETQYF.

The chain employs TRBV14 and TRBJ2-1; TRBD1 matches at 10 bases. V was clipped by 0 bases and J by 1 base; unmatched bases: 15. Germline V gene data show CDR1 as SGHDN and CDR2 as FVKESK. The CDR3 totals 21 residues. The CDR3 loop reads CASSQDWGGTGVGFSYNEQFF. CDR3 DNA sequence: TGTGCCAGCAGCCAAGATTGGGGCGGGACAGGGGTCGGATTTTCCTACAATGAGCAGTTCTTC. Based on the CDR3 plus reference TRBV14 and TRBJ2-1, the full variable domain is EAGVTQFPSHSVIEKGQTVTLRCDPISGHDNLYWYRRVMGKEIKFLLHFVKESKQDESGMPNNRFLAERTGGTYSTLKVQPAELEDSGVYFCASSQDWGGTGVGFSYNEQFFGPGTRLTVL.

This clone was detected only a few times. The CDR3 region is CASSLQGSTYEQYF. CDR3 nucleotide sequence: TGCGCCAGCAGCTTGCAGGGATCTACCTACGAGCAGTACTTC. The V and J genes are TRBV5-1 and TRBJ2-7, with D possibly matching TRBD1 (5 bases). The CDR3 contains 14 residues. Germline V CDR1 and CDR2: SGHRS, YFSETQ. V was shortened by 1 base and J by 2 bases, with 10 bases between the two germline ends.

CDR3 in amino acids: CASSLARIDGRSGNTIYF. CDR3 nucleotide sequence: TGCGCCAGCAGCTTGGCCAGGATCGACGGTCGTTCTGGAAACACCATATATTTT. The rearrangement joins TRBV5-1 to TRBJ1-3; D uncertain. The CDR3 has 18 residues. The ends were cut back, 0 bases at V and 1 base at J, with 17 bases in the middle. Germline V lookup: CDR1 SGHRS, CDR2 YFSETQ. Supplemented by reference TRBV5-1 and TRBJ1-3, the full variable domain reads KAGVTQTPRYLIKTRGQQVTLSCSPISGHRSVSWYQQTPGQGLQFLFEYFSETQRNKGNFPGRFSGRQFSNSRSEMNVSTLELGDSALYLCASSLARIDGRSGNTIYFGEGSWLTVV.

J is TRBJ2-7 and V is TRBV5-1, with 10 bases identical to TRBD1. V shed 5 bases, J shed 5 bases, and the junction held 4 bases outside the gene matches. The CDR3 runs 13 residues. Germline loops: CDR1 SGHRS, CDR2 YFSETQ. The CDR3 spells CASRFGTGDEQYF. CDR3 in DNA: TGCGCCAGCAGATTCGGGACAGGGGACGAGCAGTACTTC.

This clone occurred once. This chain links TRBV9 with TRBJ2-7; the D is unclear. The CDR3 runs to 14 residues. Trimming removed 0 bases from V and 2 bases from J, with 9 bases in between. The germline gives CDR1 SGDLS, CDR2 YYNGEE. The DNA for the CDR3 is TGTGCCAGCAGCGTAGCGGCAGGCCCCTACGAGCAGTACTTC. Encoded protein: CASSVAAGPYEQYF.

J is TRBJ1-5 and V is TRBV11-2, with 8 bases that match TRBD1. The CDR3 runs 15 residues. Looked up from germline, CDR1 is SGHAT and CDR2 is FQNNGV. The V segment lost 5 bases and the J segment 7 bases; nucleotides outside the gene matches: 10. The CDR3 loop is CASSQLGTGIQPQHF. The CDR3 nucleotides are TGTGCCAGCAGCCAACTTGGGACAGGAATACAGCCCCAGCATTTT.

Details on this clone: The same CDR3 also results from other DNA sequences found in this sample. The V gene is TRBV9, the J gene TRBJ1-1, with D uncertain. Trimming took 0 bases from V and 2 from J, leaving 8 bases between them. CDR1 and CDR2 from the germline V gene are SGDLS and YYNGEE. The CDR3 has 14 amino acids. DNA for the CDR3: TGTGCCAGCAGCGTAGGGACGGGAAACACTGAAGCTTTCTTT. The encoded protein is CASSVGTGNTEAFF.

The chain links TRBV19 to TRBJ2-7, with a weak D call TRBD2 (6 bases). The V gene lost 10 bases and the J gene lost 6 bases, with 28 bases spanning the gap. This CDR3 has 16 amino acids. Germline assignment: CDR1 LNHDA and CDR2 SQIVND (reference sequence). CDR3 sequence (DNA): TGTGCCACCGAGGGTAAGGCTAGCGCCCGAGAAAGCGAGCAGTACTTC. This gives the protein CATEGKASARESEQYF. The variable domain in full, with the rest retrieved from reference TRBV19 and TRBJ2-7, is DGGITQSPKYLFRKEGQNVTLSCEQNLNHDAMYWYRQDPGQGLRLIYYSQIVNDFQKGDIAEGYSVSREKKESFPLTVTSAQKNPTAFYLCATEGKASARESEQYFGPGTRLTVT.

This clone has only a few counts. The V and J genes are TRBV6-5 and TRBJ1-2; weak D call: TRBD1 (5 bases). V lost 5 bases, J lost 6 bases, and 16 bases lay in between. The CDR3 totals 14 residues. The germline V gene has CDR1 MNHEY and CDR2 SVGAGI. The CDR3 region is CASSSGAGGDGYTF. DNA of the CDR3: TGTGCCAGCAGTAGCGGGGCAGGAGGTGATGGCTACACCTTC.

Here the CDR3 reads CASTTSPGTGVETQYF. DNA of the CDR3: TGTGCCAGCACCACAAGTCCCGGGACAGGGGTAGAGACCCAGTACTTC. The chain recombines TRBV5-4 with TRBJ2-5, with 10 bases identical to TRBD1. V trimming: 6 bases; J trimming: 4 bases; junction bases outside the gene matches: 12. The length of the CDR3 is 16 residues. Per the germline V gene, CDR1 is SGHNT and CDR2 is YYREEE (reference sequence).

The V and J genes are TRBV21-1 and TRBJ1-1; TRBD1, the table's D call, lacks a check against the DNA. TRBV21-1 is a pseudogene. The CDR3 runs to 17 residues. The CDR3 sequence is CASSKEDRGQGGTEAFF. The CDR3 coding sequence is TGTGCCAGCAGCAAAGAGGACAGGGGGCAAGGAGGCACTGAAGCTTTCTTT.

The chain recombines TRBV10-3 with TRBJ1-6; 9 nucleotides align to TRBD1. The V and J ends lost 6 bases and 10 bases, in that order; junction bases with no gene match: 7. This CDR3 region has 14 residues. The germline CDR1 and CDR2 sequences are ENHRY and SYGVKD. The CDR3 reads CAIRKGQGDSPLHF. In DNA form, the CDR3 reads TGTGCCATCAGAAAGGGACAGGGTGACTCACCCCTCCACTTT.

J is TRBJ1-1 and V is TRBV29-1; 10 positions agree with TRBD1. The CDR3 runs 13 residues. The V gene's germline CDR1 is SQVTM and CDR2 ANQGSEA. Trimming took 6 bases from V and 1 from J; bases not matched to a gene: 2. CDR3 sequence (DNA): TGCAGCGTGGGGGACAGGGGGAACACTGAAGCTTTCTTT. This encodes CSVGDRGNTEAFF.